The present TCR beta chain was sequenced within a study of blood T cells in healthy people across ages. Sample-barcoded 5' priming and a J-beta primer mix drove a second PCR of 7 to 11 cycles. TCRdb itself ran the 5' RACE reads through MiXCR, one entry per CDR3 protein. Of about 720,000 distinct CDR3 sequences in the sample, approximately 25% were seen once. In its sample, this clonotype was seen once. This sample was also put to use in a study of T cells of mothers and their children. According to that study: Donation was provided by three healthy Caucasian mothers along with their six children. In unrelated and related pairs, TCR recombination output is shaped in a similar way by thymic selection.

The TCR sequence derives from a boy younger than 18 in good health. Input material: blood.

Here the CDR3 DNA reads TGTGCCACCAGCAGCTACGGGACAGGGCTAGAAAAACTGTTTTTT. Translating it yields CATSSYGTGLEKLFF. The chain recombines TRBV15 with TRBJ1-4; 9 bases map to TRBD1. This CDR3 comprises 15 residues. Per germline, CDR1 LNHNV and CDR2 YYDKDF (reference sequence). Trimming at V came to 3 bases and at J to 8 bases, leaving 7 bases not matched to a gene.